The rows below give T cell receptor beta chains drawn from one sample of a study of shared clonotypes between healthy human individuals. Data came from immunoSEQ multiplex PCR; TCRdb stores just in-frame clones and leaves some out. The table includes roughly 1,000,000 clones, around three quarters detected once. The specimen sequenced was memory CD4+ T cells from PBMCs. The origin of the receptors is a man between 18 and 35 years old in good health. Some clones in this sample may be carry-over from other donors' samples. Each CDR3 is given with its conserved first and last residue. Each record gives: V gene, D gene, CDR3 length, clone size, J gene, CDR3 DNA, CDR3 protein. The D gene is left open where the match is weak. Only some rows state a clone size, as once, few, many or a class for expanded clones.

>TRBV28|NA|13|NA|TRBJ2-5
TGTGCCAGCAGTATGCCAGGAGAAGAGACCCAGTACTTC
CASSMPGEETQYF
>TRBV27|NA|14|once|TRBJ2-7
TGTGCCAGCAGTTTAGAAGGGGCGCCCTACGAGCAGTACTTC
CASSLEGAPYEQYF
>TRBV19|TRBD1|17|NA|TRBJ1-5
TGTGCCAGTAGTCAAGCCCGGACAGGTTATAGCAATCAGCCCCAGCATTTT
CASSQARTGYSNQPQHF
>TRBV2|TRBD1|16|NA|TRBJ1-1
TGTGCCAGCAGTCTCCGGGACAGGGGTAAGAACACTGAAGCTTTCTTT
CASSLRDRGKNTEAFF
>TRBV4-3|TRBD1|19|few|TRBJ1-3
TGCGCCAGCAGCCAAAAGCCCCTAGGGACAGGGTCGGGTGGAAACACCATATATTTT
CASSQKPLGTGSGGNTIYF
>TRBV5-1|NA|13|NA|TRBJ1-1
TGCGCCAGCAGCTCTTTCGGGAACACTGAAGCTTTCTTT
CASSSFGNTEAFF
>TRBV19|NA|12|NA|TRBJ2-3
TGTGCCAGCTCAGAGAGGGCAGATACGCAGTATTTT
CASSERADTQYF
>TRBV6-1|NA|13|NA|TRBJ1-1
TGTGCCAGCAGTGCCCGGGGGGCGGGGGACTTTTACTTT
CASSARGAGDFYF
>TRBV11-3|NA|16|NA|TRBJ2-7
TGTGCCAGCAGCTTCGCCCGCCCGGGCCACTCCTACGAGCAGTACTTC
CASSFARPGHSYEQYF
>TRBV5-5|NA|14|NA|TRBJ1-4
TGTGCCAGCAGCGCCCCTGGGGTTAGTGAAAAACTGTTTTTT
CASSAPGVSEKLFF
>TRBV7-3|NA|13|NA|TRBJ2-1
TGTGCCAGCAGCTTAATTGAGGGAGGTGAGCAGTTCTTC
CASSLIEGGEQFF
>TRBV7-3|NA|14|NA|TRBJ1-1
TGTGCCAGCAGCTTATTCATGTTGTCCACTGAAGCTTTCTTT
CASSLFMLSTEAFF
>TRBV5-4|TRBD2|12|NA|TRBJ2-1
TGTGCCAGCAGCGGGACTAGCGGGTCGCAGTTCTTC
CASSGTSGSQFF
>TRBV7-9|TRBD1|15|NA|TRBJ2-5
TGTGCCAGCAGCATTAGGACAGGGGTCTCAGGGACCCAGTACTTC
CASSIRTGVSGTQYF
>TRBV4-1|NA|15|NA|TRBJ2-3
TGCGCCAGCAGCCAACTAGGTCTGGTTTACAGAACGCAGTATTTT
CASSQLGLVYRTQYF
>TRBV5-1|NA|17|NA|TRBJ1-4
TGCGCCAGCAGCCCCGGGCAGACTGGGGTCTTAAATGAAAAACTGTTTTTT
CASSPGQTGVLNEKLFF
>TRBV25-1|NA|17|NA|TRBJ2-2
TGTGCCAGCAGTGAGTCTCTGGGCAGGGCGGGACTCGGGGAGCTGTTTTTT
CASSESLGRAGLGELFF
>TRBV2|NA|12|few|TRBJ2-7
TGTGCCAGCAAGGGATTCTCCTACGAGCAGTACTTC
CASKGFSYEQYF
>TRBV28|NA|17|NA|TRBJ1-5
TGTGCCAGCAGTACCGGGACACAAGCGTATAGCAATCAGCCCCAGCATTTT
CASSTGTQAYSNQPQHF
>TRBV7-3|TRBD2|16|NA|TRBJ2-3
TGTGCCAGCAGCCCCCTACTAGCGGGAGCGGCAGATACGCAGTATTTT
CASSPLLAGAADTQYF
>TRBV6-1|TRBD2|15|once|TRBJ2-7
TGTGCCAGCAGTGAAAGGCGGGAGGGTGCCTACGAGCAGTACTTC
CASSERREGAYEQYF
>TRBV28|NA|13|NA|TRBJ1-2
TGTGCCAGCAGAAAGGGACTTGTTGGAGGCTACACCTTC
CASRKGLVGGYTF
>TRBV20-1|NA|11|once|TRBJ1-1
TGCAGTGCTAGACATGGGACCCGAGCTTTCTTT
CSARHGTRAFF
>TRBV28|NA|14|few|TRBJ2-2
TGTGCCAGCAGATCCGGGAAGCAACCCGGGGAGCTGTTTTTT
CASRSGKQPGELFF
>TRBV28|NA|15|NA|TRBJ1-1
TGTGCCAGCACTAAATCGGGGGGAATGAACACTGAAGCTTTCTTT
CASTKSGGMNTEAFF
>TRBV5-4|NA|13|NA|TRBJ1-5
TGTGCCAGCAGCTTTGACCGCAATCAGCCCCAGCATTTT
CASSFDRNQPQHF
>TRBV5-1|NA|16|NA|TRBJ1-4
TGCGCCAGCAGCTTGACGGGGGGAGCAACTAATGAAAAACTGTTTTTT
CASSLTGGATNEKLFF
>TRBV28|TRBD2|14|NA|TRBJ2-1
TGTGCCAGCACACTAGCGGGAGGGCTCAATGAGCAGTTCTTC
CASTLAGGLNEQFF
>TRBV2|NA|13|NA|TRBJ2-3
TGTGCCAGCAGTGTGCAGGGTACAGATACGCAGTATTTT
CASSVQGTDTQYF
>TRBV7-2|NA|13|NA|TRBJ1-5
TGTGCCAGCACCGGGGGCTACAATCAGCCCCAGCATTTT
CASTGGYNQPQHF
>TRBV14|NA|16|once|TRBJ1-2
TGTGCCAGCAGCCAAATTGCGGGGGCGGTAGTCTATGGCTACACCTTC
CASSQIAGAVVYGYTF
>TRBV30|NA|14|many|TRBJ2-5
TGTGCCTGGAGTACGGCAGGGTGGCAAGAGACCCAGTACTTC
CAWSTAGWQETQYF
>TRBV15|NA|15|few|TRBJ2-1
TGTGCCACCAGCAGAGACGGCCTCTCCTACAATGAGCAGTTCTTC
CATSRDGLSYNEQFF
>TRBV28|TRBD1|17|many|TRBJ2-4
TGTGCCAGCAGTTTTTACCGGGACAGGGGATCCAAAAACATTCAGTACTTC
CASSFYRDRGSKNIQYF
>TRBV4-2|NA|18|few|TRBJ2-5
TGTGCCAGCAGCCAAGAGACCCAGCACAGAAGGGGGGGGGAGACCCAGTACTTC
CASSQETQHRRGGETQYF
>TRBV28|NA|13|NA|TRBJ2-4
TGTGCCAGCAGTTTATCGGCGAAAAACATTCAGTACTTC
CASSLSAKNIQYF
>TRBV19|TRBD1|17|NA|TRBJ1-2
TGTGCCAGTAGGACCTTAAACCGGGACAGGGGGTTCCGGGGCTACACCTTC
CASRTLNRDRGFRGYTF
>TRBV6-6|NA|15|NA|TRBJ2-2
TGTGCCAGCAGTTCTAGGACCCGAAACACCGGGGAGCTGTTTTTT
CASSSRTRNTGELFF
>TRBV10-3|NA|14|NA|TRBJ2-7
TGTGCCATCAGTGAGTCAGCTGGGGTCTACGAGCAGTACTTC
CAISESAGVYEQYF
>TRBV19|NA|15|NA|TRBJ2-1
TGTGCCAGTCGACGATCGGGCGGACGGTCCAATGAGCAGTTCTTC
CASRRSGGRSNEQFF
>TRBV5-1|NA|14|NA|TRBJ1-2
TGCGCCAGCCGAGAACAGGGTTTTAACTATGGCTACACCTTC
CASREQGFNYGYTF
>TRBV10-3|NA|13|NA|TRBJ1-2
TGTGCCATCAGTGGAATCGGTAAAGATGGCTACACCTTC
CAISGIGKDGYTF
>TRBV10-3|TRBD1|13|NA|TRBJ1-2
TGTGCCATCAGCCCCGGGACAGCCTATGGCTACACCTTC
CAISPGTAYGYTF
>TRBV5-1|NA|14|NA|TRBJ1-2
TGCGCCAGCAGCTTGGCGACAGGCCACTATGGCTACACCTTC
CASSLATGHYGYTF
>TRBV7-8|NA|11|NA|TRBJ1-1
TGTGCCAGCAGAAGTGAGTCTGAAGCTTTCTTT
CASRSESEAFF
>TRBV5-1|TRBD2|15|NA|TRBJ2-3
TGCGCCAGCAGCTTGGGGCGGGAGTTAGCAGATACGCAGTATTTT
CASSLGRELADTQYF
>TRBV12-1|NA|11|NA|TRBJ2-5
TGTGCCAGCAGCCCCAAAGAGACCCAGTACTTC
CASSPKETQYF
>TRBV6-5|TRBD1|15|NA|TRBJ2-4
TGTGCCAGCAGCCACCGGGACAGGGTGAAAAACATTCAGTACTTC
CASSHRDRVKNIQYF
>TRBV6-4|NA|13|NA|TRBJ2-1
TGTGCCAGCAGTGATGATCGGCGGGGTGAGCAGTTCTTC
CASSDDRRGEQFF
>TRBV5-1|NA|15|few|TRBJ2-2
TGCGCCAGCAGCTCCCTTCCGGGACAATCCGGGGAGCTGTTTTTT
CASSSLPGQSGELFF
>TRBV28|NA|15|NA|TRBJ1-3
TGTGCCAGCAGTTTACCTCCAGGGTCTGGAAACACCATATATTTT
CASSLPPGSGNTIYF
>TRBV28|NA|14|NA|TRBJ2-4
TGTGCCAGCAGTTTTAGGGGGGAGGCGAACATTCAGTACTTC
CASSFRGEANIQYF
>TRBV5-1|TRBD2|16|NA|TRBJ2-1
TGCGCCAGCAGTCGGGGGACTAGCGGGAATGACAATGAGCAGTTCTTC
CASSRGTSGNDNEQFF
>TRBV28|TRBD1|15|NA|TRBJ2-7
TGTGCCAGCAGTTCCTGGGACAGGGGGTCGGGCGAGCAGTACTTC
CASSSWDRGSGEQYF
>TRBV14|TRBD1|14|once|TRBJ2-7
TGTGCCAGCAGCCTGACAGGGCCCAGCTACGAGCAGTACTTC
CASSLTGPSYEQYF
>TRBV11-2|NA|14|once|TRBJ2-7
TGTGCCAGCAGCTTAGTTGGGATCTCCCCGGGGCAGTACTTC
CASSLVGISPGQYF
>TRBV29-1|NA|12|NA|TRBJ2-1
TGCAGCGTTGGCGTCAGCCTAGGTGAGCAGTTCTTC
CSVGVSLGEQFF